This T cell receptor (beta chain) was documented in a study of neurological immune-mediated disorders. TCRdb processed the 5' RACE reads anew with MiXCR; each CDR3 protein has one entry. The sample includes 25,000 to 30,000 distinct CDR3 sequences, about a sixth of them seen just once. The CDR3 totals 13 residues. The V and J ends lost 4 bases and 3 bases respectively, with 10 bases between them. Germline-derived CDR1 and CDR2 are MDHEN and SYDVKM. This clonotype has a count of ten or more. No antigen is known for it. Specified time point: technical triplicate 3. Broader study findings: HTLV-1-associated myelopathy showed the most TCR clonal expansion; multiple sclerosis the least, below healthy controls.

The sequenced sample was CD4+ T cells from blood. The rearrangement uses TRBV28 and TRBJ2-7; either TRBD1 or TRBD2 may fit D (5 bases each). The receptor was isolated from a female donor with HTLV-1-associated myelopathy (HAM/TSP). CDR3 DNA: TGTGCCAGCAGTTCACGGGACCTCTACGAGCAGTACTTC. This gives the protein CASSSRDLYEQYF. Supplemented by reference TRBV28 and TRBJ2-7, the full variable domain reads DVKVTQSSRYLVKRTGEKVFLECVQDMDHENMFWYRQDPGLGLRLIYFSYDVKMKEKGDIPEGYSVSREKKERFSLILESASTNQTSMYLCASSSRDLYEQYFGPGTRLTVT.